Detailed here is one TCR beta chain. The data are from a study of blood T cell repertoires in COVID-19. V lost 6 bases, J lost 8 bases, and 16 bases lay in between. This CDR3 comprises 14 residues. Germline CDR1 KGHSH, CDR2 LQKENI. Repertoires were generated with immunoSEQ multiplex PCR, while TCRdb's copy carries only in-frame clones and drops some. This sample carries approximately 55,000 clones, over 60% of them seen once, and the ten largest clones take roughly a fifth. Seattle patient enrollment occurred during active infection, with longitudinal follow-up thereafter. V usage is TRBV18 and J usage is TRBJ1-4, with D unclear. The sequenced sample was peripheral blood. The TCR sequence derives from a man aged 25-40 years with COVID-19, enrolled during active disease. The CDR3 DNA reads TGTGCCAGCTCCCCCTCCGGAGCGGGGGAAAAACTGTTTTTT. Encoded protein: CASSPSGAGEKLFF.